One sample yielded the 23 T cell receptor beta chains listed below, sequenced in a study of PD-1 blockade in classical Hodgkin lymphoma. Described time point: newly diagnosed, previously untreated cHL patient sample. Negative selection with magnetic separation was used to purify CD4+ T cells from thawed PBMCs. The protocol was immunoSEQ multiplex PCR, while the TCRdb copy is restricted to in-frame clones and leaves out a portion. Here the sample spans nearly 35,000 clones, around 89% being singletons. Sequenced sample: CD4+ T cells from blood. These receptors all come from a human donor with classical Hodgkin lymphoma.

The rearrangement joins TRBV9 to TRBJ2-1; tentatively, D is TRBD2 (7 bases). There are 17 residues in the CDR3. Germline V gives CDR1 SGDLS, CDR2 YYNGEE. The V and J ends lost 0 bases and 7 bases respectively, with 20 bases between them. The CDR3 is CASSVVVGGGSLNEQFF. CDR3 sequence (DNA): TGTGCCAGCAGCGTAGTTGTTGGGGGCGGGAGTCTAAATGAGCAGTTCTTC. Full variable domain (missing parts from reference TRBV9 and TRBJ2-1): DSGVTQTPKHLITATGQRVTLRCSPRSGDLSVYWYQQSLDQGLQFLIQYYNGEERAKGNILERFSAQQFPDLHSELNLSSLELGDSALYFCASSVVVGGGSLNEQFFGPGTRLTVL.

The rearrangement uses TRBV27 and TRBJ1-4; 8 nucleotides match TRBD1. The CDR3 sequence is 18 residues long. J gave up 8 bases and V 1 base, and 15 bases lay outside the gene matches. Per the germline V gene, CDR1 is MNHEY and CDR2 is SMNVEV (reference sequence). The DNA of the CDR3 is TGTGCCAGCAGTTTATTCACAACTACCCGGGACAGGCGGGAAAAACTGTTTTTT. Encoded protein: CASSLFTTTRDRREKLFF.

V gene TRBV7-2 combines with J gene TRBJ1-3; no reliable D call. The CDR3 length is 16 residues. Germline V gives CDR1 SGHTA, CDR2 FQGNSA. V lost 5 bases and J lost 0, with 14 bases in between. CDR3 sequence: CASSPMTPSSGNTIYF. CDR3 DNA sequence: TGTGCCAGCAGCCCGATGACACCCAGCTCTGGAAACACCATATATTTT.

The chain combines TRBV28 with TRBJ1-2, with 8 bases that match TRBD1. V gave up 5 bases and J gave up 4 bases; unmatched junction bases: 9. Germline values: CDR1 MDHEN, CDR2 SYDVKM. The CDR3 loop spans 15 amino acids. CDR3 nucleotide sequence: TGTGCCAGCAGTCCGAGAGGGGACAGGCTCTATGGCTACACCTTC. It is translated as CASSPRGDRLYGYTF.

The chain uses TRBV4-2 and TRBJ2-1, with TRBD2 matching over 10 bases. Germline V gene data show CDR1 as LGHNA and CDR2 as YNFKEQ. V lost 5 bases to trimming and J lost 3 bases; unmatched junction nucleotides: 4. This CDR3 has 15 amino acids. CDR3 in amino acids: CASSFQRGGYNEQFF. The CDR3 DNA is TGTGCCAGCAGCTTTCAGCGGGGGGGCTACAATGAGCAGTTCTTC.

The chain combines TRBV7-2 with TRBJ2-7; a weak D match, TRBD1 (6 bases). The ends were cut back, 5 bases at V and 2 bases at J, with 10 bases in the middle. This CDR3 comprises 13 residues. The germline V gene has CDR1 SGHTA and CDR2 FQGNSA. The CDR3: CASSRGQPYEQYF. The CDR3 DNA follows: TGTGCCAGCAGCAGAGGACAGCCCTACGAGCAGTACTTC.

V and J are TRBV14 and TRBJ2-5, with D maybe TRBD1 (5 bases). The CDR3 is 14 amino acids. V was clipped by 3 bases and J by 1 base, with 9 bases between them. Germline lookup yields CDR1 SGHDN and CDR2 FVKESK. CDR3 coding DNA: TGTGCCAGCAGCCACTTGGACATCCAAGAGACCCAGTACTTC. Amino acids: CASSHLDIQETQYF.

The chain is built from TRBV23-1 and TRBJ2-7, with D unclear. TRBV23-1 is designated an ORF whose function remains uncertain. V dropped 0 bases and J dropped 1 base, with 16 bases sitting between them. The length of the CDR3 is 17 residues. As DNA, the CDR3 is TGCGCCAGCAGTCAATCCGGTGTAGGGCCCCCATCCTACGAGCAGTACTTC. This gives the protein CASSQSGVGPPSYEQYF.

This chain uses TRBV6-1 with TRBJ2-7, with 8 bases matching TRBD2. V lost 7 bases to trimming and J lost 12 bases; unmatched junction nucleotides: 14. There are 13 residues in the CDR3. The germline V gene has CDR1 MNHNS and CDR2 SASEGT. DNA of the CDR3: TGTGCCAGCACCCGGGGGGGGCAGTTATGGCGGTACTTC. As protein: CASTRGGQLWRYF.

The rearrangement uses TRBV18 and TRBJ2-7; D not certain. The germline V and J ends were trimmed by 5 bases and 5 bases, with 13 bases remaining between them. The CDR3 extends over 13 amino acids. Germline values: CDR1 KGHSH, CDR2 LQKENI. CDR3 DNA sequence: TGTGCCAGCTCAACAACAGCCCGTGACGAGCAGTACTTC. It yields the protein CASSTTARDEQYF.

The rearrangement links TRBV18 to TRBJ2-1; possible D gene TRBD1, 5 bases. V lost 6 bases and J 4 bases, leaving 10 bases between the germline ends. Looked up from germline, CDR1 is KGHSH and CDR2 is LQKENI. CDR3 length: 13 residues. CDR3 in amino acids: CASSPDSYNEQFF. DNA of the CDR3: TGTGCCAGCTCTCCCGACAGTTACAATGAGCAGTTCTTC.

This chain connects TRBV4-1 to TRBJ2-7; 9 bases line up with TRBD1. V lost 3 bases, J lost 4 bases, and 13 bases stayed unmatched. The CDR3 covers 17 residues. Germline V gives CDR1 MGHRA, CDR2 YSYEKL. The CDR3 here is CASSHRGWTGEGYEQYF. The CDR3 bases are TGCGCCAGCAGCCATCGCGGGTGGACAGGGGAAGGGTACGAGCAGTACTTC.

The chain has TRBV7-8 and TRBJ1-2, with D possibly matching TRBD1 (6 bases). The CDR3 extends over 13 amino acids. Trimming took off 5 bases at V and 6 bases at J, with 13 bases between the two ends. The germline V gene encodes CDR1 SGHVS and CDR2 FQNEAQ. As DNA, the CDR3 is TGTGCCAGCAGCCTCCGACAGGCCGATGGCTACACCTTC. Translation: CASSLRQADGYTF.

The chain uses TRBV9 and TRBJ1-4; 9 bases are shared with TRBD1. This CDR3 has 14 amino acids. J was trimmed by 6 bases and V by 3 bases; bases with no gene match: 3. CDR1 and CDR2 from the germline V gene are SGDLS and YYNGEE. DNA for the CDR3: TGTGCCAGCAGCGGGGGGACAGGGTATGAAAAACTGTTTTTT. Translating gives CASSGGTGYEKLFF.

The chain has TRBV13 and TRBJ2-5; the match to TRBD1 covers 7 bases. Germline V gives CDR1 PRHDT, CDR2 FYEKMQ (reference sequence). The CDR3 sequence is 16 residues long. The junction had 13 bases not matched to a gene; V was cut back by 4 bases and J by 5 bases. This CDR3 reads CASSSRQGRREETQYF. Here the CDR3 DNA reads TGTGCCAGCAGCTCCCGACAGGGTCGCCGTGAGGAGACCCAGTACTTC.

This chain uses TRBV14 with TRBJ2-5; D is possibly TRBD1 (5 bases). Per germline, CDR1 SGHDN and CDR2 FVKESK. V lost 2 bases, J lost 4 bases, and 11 bases lay in between. This CDR3 is built from 14 residues. The CDR3 DNA follows: TGTGCCAGCAGCCAAAGGCAGGGTCGAGAGACCCAGTACTTC. Translation gives CASSQRQGRETQYF.

The chain is built from TRBV11-2 and TRBJ1-1, with D tentatively TRBD1 (6 bases). CDR1 and CDR2 (germline): SGHAT, FQNNGV. V was clipped by 5 bases and J by 1 base, with 14 bases between them. This CDR3 region has 15 residues. CDR3: CASSRTGFGNTEAFF. DNA of the CDR3: TGTGCCAGCAGCCGTACAGGGTTTGGGAACACTGAAGCTTTCTTT.

The chain joins TRBV5-1 to TRBJ1-5; TRBD1 might be the D (5 bases). Germline V lookup: CDR1 SGHRS, CDR2 YFSETQ. The CDR3 has 16 residues. Trimming removed 4 bases from V and 6 bases from J, with 20 bases in between. The CDR3 DNA is TGCGCCAGCAGCGAAGGGACGGGGGTAGCGGGTCAGCCCCAGCATTTT. This codes for CASSEGTGVAGQPQHF.

The chain recombines TRBV12-5 with TRBJ2-6; tentatively, D is TRBD1 (8 bases). V was cut by 3 bases and J by 0 bases, with 27 bases left in between. The germline CDR1 and CDR2 sequences are LGHNT and FRNRAP. CDR3 length equals 22 residues. The CDR3: CASGLRLGTDREGSSGANVLTF. The CDR3 bases are TGTGCTAGTGGTTTAAGGTTAGGGACGGACAGGGAGGGTAGCTCTGGGGCCAACGTCCTGACTTTC. The full variable domain, rest sourced from reference TRBV12-5 and TRBJ2-6, is DARVTQTPRHKVTEMGQEVTMRCQPILGHNTVFWYRQTMMQGLELLAYFRNRAPLDDSGMPKDRFSAEMPDATLATLKIQPSEPRDSAVYFCASGLRLGTDREGSSGANVLTFGAGSRLTVL.

This chain connects TRBV5-6 to TRBJ2-3, with a weak D call TRBD1 (6 bases). Germline CDR1 SGHDT, CDR2 YYEEEE. This CDR3 is built from 17 residues. Between the trimmed V and J ends, which lost 2 bases and 0 bases, there was a span of 16 bases. DNA for the CDR3: TGTGCCAGCAGCTTTTCCCTCCGGGACACCAGCACAGATACGCAGTATTTT. It yields the protein CASSFSLRDTSTDTQYF.

V gene TRBV19 combines with J gene TRBJ1-2; no reliable D call. Trimming removed 3 bases from V and 3 bases from J, with 8 bases in between. This CDR3 is 13 amino acids long. Germline V gene sequence: CDR1 LNHDA, CDR2 SQIVND (reference sequence). CDR3 coding DNA: TGTGCCAGTAGTATTAGGCCGGACTATGGCTACACCTTC. Encoded protein: CASSIRPDYGYTF.

The rearrangement uses TRBV4-1 and TRBJ2-5; 8 bases are a match to TRBD1. This CDR3 spans 16 amino acids. The germline V gene encodes CDR1 MGHRA and CDR2 YSYEKL. V shed 1 base, J shed 6 bases, and the junction held 10 bases outside the gene matches. CDR3 sequence: CASSQVSDRALKTQYF. The CDR3 DNA sequence: TGCGCCAGCAGCCAAGTGTCGGACAGGGCCTTAAAGACCCAGTACTTC.

The chain combines TRBV28 with TRBJ2-7, with 10 bases lining up with TRBD1. CDR1 and CDR2 from the germline V gene are MDHEN and SYDVKM. Unmatched junction bases numbered 3, after V lost 2 bases and J lost 2 bases. This CDR3 is built from 15 residues. This CDR3 reads CASSLPGTGAYEQYF. The CDR3 DNA reads TGTGCCAGCAGTTTACCCGGGACAGGGGCCTACGAGCAGTACTTC.